A selection of T cell receptor beta chains follows, all from one sample in a study of T cells in Graves' hyperthyroidism and ophthalmopathy. From the multiplex PCR reads, TCRdb called clonotypes with MiXCR, one entry per CDR3 protein. The table includes roughly 560,000 distinct CDR3 sequences, 14% to 15% detected once. Sequencing used blood. These receptors were taken from a woman aged 40 to 50 with Graves' ophthalmopathy. Both conserved end residues are part of each CDR3. A D gene is named only where the DNA matches it firmly. Not all rows give a size; the values are once, few, many and, for expanded clones, a class.

CDR3 length	clone size	V gene	J gene	D gene	CDR3 protein	CDR3 DNA
13	many	TRBV28	TRBJ1-5	TRBD1	CASGGQGEQPQHF	TGTGCCAGTGGGGGACAGGGTGAGCAGCCCCAGCATTTT
17	few	TRBV27	TRBJ2-7	TRBD2	CASSLYPPGSGSGEQYF	TGTGCCAGCAGTTTATATCCCCCCGGAAGCGGGAGTGGCGAGCAGTACTTC
16	many	TRBV11-2	TRBJ2-7	-	CASSLGGGMRTSKQYF	TGTGCCAGCAGCTTAGGGGGCGGTATGCGGACCTCCAAGCAGTACTTC
14	many	TRBV7-2	TRBJ2-5	TRBD1	CASSLVTGGETQYF	TGTGCCAGCAGCTTGGTAACAGGGGGAGAGACCCAGTACTTC
13	many	TRBV2	TRBJ1-1	-	CASSGRGDTEAFF	TGTGCCAGCAGTGGCCGGGGGGACACTGAAGCTTTCTTT
14	-	TRBV3-1	TRBJ2-7	-	CASSHHHRTYEQYF	TGTGCCAGCAGTCACCACCACCGGACCTACGAGCAGTACTTC
15	many	TRBV28	TRBJ1-1	TRBD1	CASSLGGTGRTEAFF	TGTGCCAGCAGTCTAGGGGGGACAGGGCGGACTGAAGCTTTCTTT
13	-	TRBV2	TRBJ1-3	-	CASRDRSGNTIYF	TGTGCCAGCAGGGACAGAAGTGGAAACACCATATATTTT
13	-	TRBV5-1	TRBJ2-2	TRBD1	CASGQGITGELFF	TGCGCCAGCGGACAGGGGATAACCGGGGAGCTGTTTTTT
15	-	TRBV6-5	TRBJ2-5	TRBD1	CASSYTGTAQETQYF	TGTGCCAGCAGTTACACGGGGACAGCCCAAGAGACCCAGTACTTC
14	-	TRBV6-2/TRBV6-3	TRBJ2-7	TRBD2	CASRTWRENYEQYF	TGTGCCAGCAGAACCTGGCGGGAGAACTACGAGCAGTACTTC
14	many	TRBV4-1	TRBJ2-7	-	CASSQEIQIYEQYF	TGCGCCAGCAGCCAAGAAATACAGATCTACGAGCAGTACTTC
13	many	TRBV29-1	TRBJ2-5	-	CSVLGILAQTQYF	TGCAGCGTACTGGGGATCTTAGCGCAGACCCAGTACTTC
14	many	TRBV24-1	TRBJ1-2	-	CATREQQGSYGYTF	TGTGCCACCAGGGAACAACAGGGTAGCTATGGCTACACCTTC
11	many	TRBV28	TRBJ2-7	-	CASSAFYEQYF	TGTGCCAGCAGCGCCTTCTACGAGCAGTACTTC
14	medium-sized	TRBV6-5	TRBJ2-7	-	CASRVEESSYEQYF	TGTGCCAGCAGAGTTGAGGAGAGCTCCTACGAGCAGTACTTC
15	few	TRBV12-3/TRBV12-4	TRBJ1-1	-	CASSSPGQMNTEAFF	TGTGCCAGCAGTTCCCCAGGACAGATGAACACTGAAGCTTTCTTT
15	few	TRBV9	TRBJ2-7	TRBD2	CASSKLAGGGNEQYF	TGTGCCAGCAGCAAACTAGCGGGAGGGGGCAACGAGCAGTACTTC
17	many	TRBV15	TRBJ2-1	-	CATSRDEAAIYYNEQFF	TGTGCCACCAGCAGAGATGAAGCGGCCATATATTACAATGAGCAGTTCTTC
16	-	TRBV15	TRBJ1-5	TRBD1	CATSRRGTGGSQPQHF	TGTGCCACCAGTAGGAGAGGGACAGGGGGCAGTCAGCCCCAGCATTTT
16	many	TRBV19	TRBJ1-2	-	CASSIDTRDNNYGYTF	TGTGCCAGTAGTATAGATACCCGGGACAACAACTATGGCTACACCTTC
11	many	TRBV20-1	TRBJ1-2	-	CSAPGSPGYTF	TGCAGTGCTCCTGGGTCCCCGGGCTACACCTTC
17	few	TRBV5-1	TRBJ2-7	TRBD2	CASRLAPSRGAHYEQYF	TGCGCCAGCAGACTTGCCCCCTCGCGGGGGGCCCACTACGAGCAGTACTTC
20	-	TRBV25-1	TRBJ2-3	TRBD1	CASSDRGGGTGGSSPDTQYF	TGTGCCAGCAGTGATAGGGGGGGGGGTACAGGGGGCTCCAGCCCAGATACGCAGTATTTT
10	many	TRBV20-1	TRBJ1-2	-	CSARNNGYTF	TGCAGTGCCCGCAATAATGGCTACACCTTC
15	many	TRBV6-1	TRBJ2-2	TRBD2	CATYPGLLLDGELFF	TGTGCCACCTACCCGGGACTATTGTTGGACGGGGAGCTGTTTTTT